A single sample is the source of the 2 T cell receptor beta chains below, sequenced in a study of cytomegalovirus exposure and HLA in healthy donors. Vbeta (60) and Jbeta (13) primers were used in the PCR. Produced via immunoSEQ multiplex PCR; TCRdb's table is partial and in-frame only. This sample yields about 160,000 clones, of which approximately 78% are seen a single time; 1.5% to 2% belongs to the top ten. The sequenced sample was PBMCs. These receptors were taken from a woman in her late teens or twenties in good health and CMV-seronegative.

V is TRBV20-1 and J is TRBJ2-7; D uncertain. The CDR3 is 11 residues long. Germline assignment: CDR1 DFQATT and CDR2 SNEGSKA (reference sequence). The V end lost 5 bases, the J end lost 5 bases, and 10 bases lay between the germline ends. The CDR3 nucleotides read TGCAGTGCTGGCCCCCTCAACGAGCAGTACTTC. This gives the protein CSAGPLNEQYF.

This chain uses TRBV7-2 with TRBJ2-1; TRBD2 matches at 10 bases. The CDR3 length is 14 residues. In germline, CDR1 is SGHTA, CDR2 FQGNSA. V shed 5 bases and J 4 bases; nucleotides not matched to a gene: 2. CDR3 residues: CASSVSGGYNEQFF. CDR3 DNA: TGTGCCAGCAGCGTTAGCGGGGGGTACAATGAGCAGTTCTTC.